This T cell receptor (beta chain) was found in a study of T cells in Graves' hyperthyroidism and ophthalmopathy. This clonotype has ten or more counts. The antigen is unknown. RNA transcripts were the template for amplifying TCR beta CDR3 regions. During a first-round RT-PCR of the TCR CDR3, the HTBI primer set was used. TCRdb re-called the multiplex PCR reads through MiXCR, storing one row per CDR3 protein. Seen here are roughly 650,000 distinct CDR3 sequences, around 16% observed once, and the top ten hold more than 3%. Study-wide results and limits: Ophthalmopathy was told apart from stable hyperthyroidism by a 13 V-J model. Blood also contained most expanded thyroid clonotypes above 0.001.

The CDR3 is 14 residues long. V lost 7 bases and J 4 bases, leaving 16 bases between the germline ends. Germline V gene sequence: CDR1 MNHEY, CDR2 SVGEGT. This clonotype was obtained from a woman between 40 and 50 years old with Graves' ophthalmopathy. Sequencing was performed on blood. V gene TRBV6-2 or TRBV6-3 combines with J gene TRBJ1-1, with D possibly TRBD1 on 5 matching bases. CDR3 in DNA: TGTGCCAGCACTTTTCGGGTCGGGGGCACTGAAGCTTTCTTT. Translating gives CASTFRVGGTEAFF.